This TCR beta chain was identified during a study of blood T cell repertoires in COVID-19. Looking at the study overall: Samples of COVID-19 (acute and convalescent) were obtained from the United States, Italy and Spain. Sources were T cells, B-cell-depleted T cells, or PBMCs; the material itself was cDNA or gDNA.

In the original processing: Cell counts per sample came from amplifying reference gene primers. Clones were sequenced by immunoSEQ multiplex PCR, and TCRdb holds only the in-frame ones, with some missing. The V and J calls and the clone size are those of that table, but D and trimming were determined from the DNA. This table holds about 120,000 clones, around 77% found once. V shed 1 base and J shed 4 bases, with 5 bases lying between them. Germline lookup yields CDR1 SEHNR and CDR2 FQNEAQ (reference sequence). The CDR3 runs 13 residues. Sequencing was carried out using peripheral blood. The TCR was taken from a human donor in a cohort sampled during active COVID-19. The chain has TRBV7-9 and TRBJ1-5, with D unclear. The CDR3: CASSLGANQPQHF. For the CDR3, the DNA is TGTGCCAGCAGCTTAGGGGCGAATCAGCCCCAGCATTTT. Combining the CDR3 with reference TRBV7-9 and TRBJ1-5 gives the whole variable domain DTGVSQNPRHKITKRGQNVTFRCDPISEHNRLYWYRQTLGQGPEFLTYFQNEAQLEKSRLLSDRFSAERPKGSFSTLEIQRTEQGDSAMYLCASSLGANQPQHFGDGTRLSIL.